This record concerns one T cell receptor (beta chain) sequence. Its specificity is not known. The data were taken from a study of T cell responses to AZD1222 COVID-19 vaccine. Notes on the study in general: Seropositive at baseline were only a handful of AZD1222 recipients. Of spike-specific TCRs, nearly half reportedly target regions left unmutated in variants. Every sample of the repertoires postdated the peak T cell response.

The method was immunoSEQ multiplex PCR; TCRdb's version includes in-frame clones alone and lacks a portion of them. In the table there are approximately 110,000 clones, around 89% of which are singletons. Trimming took 6 bases from V and 2 from J, leaving 17 bases between them. CDR3 length equals 16 residues. CDR1 is MNHEY, CDR2 SVGEGT, per germline. The sample consisted of peripheral blood, taken on day 0 of AZD1222 vaccination. The receptor's source is an adult in good health. The V gene is TRBV6-2 or TRBV6-3, the J gene TRBJ1-5, with D possibly being TRBD1 (6 bases). CDR3 sequence (DNA): TGTGCCAGCAGCCGGGCCTCCAGGGGTGGCAATCAGCCCCAGCATTTT. Translating gives CASSRASRGGNQPQHF.